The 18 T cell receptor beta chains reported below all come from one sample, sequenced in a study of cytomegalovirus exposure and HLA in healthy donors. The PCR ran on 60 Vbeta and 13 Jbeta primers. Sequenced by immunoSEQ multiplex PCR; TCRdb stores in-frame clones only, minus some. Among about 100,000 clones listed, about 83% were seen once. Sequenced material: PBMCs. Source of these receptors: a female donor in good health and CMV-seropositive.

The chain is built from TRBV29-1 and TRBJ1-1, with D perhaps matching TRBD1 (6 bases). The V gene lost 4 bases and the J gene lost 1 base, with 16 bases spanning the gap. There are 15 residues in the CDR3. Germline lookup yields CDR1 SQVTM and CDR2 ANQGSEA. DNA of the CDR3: TGCAGCGTTGTGGGGGGGGCAGGAAGGAACACTGAAGCTTTCTTT. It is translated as CSVVGGAGRNTEAFF.

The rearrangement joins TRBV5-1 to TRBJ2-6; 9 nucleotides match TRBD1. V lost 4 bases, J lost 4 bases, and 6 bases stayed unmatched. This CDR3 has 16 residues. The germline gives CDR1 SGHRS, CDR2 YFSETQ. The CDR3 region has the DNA TGCGCCAGCAGCGGGACAGGGTTTTTGGGGGCCAACGTCCTGACTTTC. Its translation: CASSGTGFLGANVLTF.

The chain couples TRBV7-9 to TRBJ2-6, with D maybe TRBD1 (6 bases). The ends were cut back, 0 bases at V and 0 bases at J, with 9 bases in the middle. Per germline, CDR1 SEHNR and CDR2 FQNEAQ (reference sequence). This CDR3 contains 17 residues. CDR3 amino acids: CASSLAGQPSGANVLTF. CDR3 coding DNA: TGTGCCAGCAGCTTAGCAGGACAGCCCTCTGGGGCCAACGTCCTGACTTTC.

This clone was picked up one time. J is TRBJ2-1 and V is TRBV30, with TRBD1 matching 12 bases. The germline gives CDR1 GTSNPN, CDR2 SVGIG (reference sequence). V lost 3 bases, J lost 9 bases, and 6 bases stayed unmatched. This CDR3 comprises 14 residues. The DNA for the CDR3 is TGTGCCTGGAGCCTAGGGACAGGGGGCAGTGAGCAGTTCTTC. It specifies CAWSLGTGGSEQFF.

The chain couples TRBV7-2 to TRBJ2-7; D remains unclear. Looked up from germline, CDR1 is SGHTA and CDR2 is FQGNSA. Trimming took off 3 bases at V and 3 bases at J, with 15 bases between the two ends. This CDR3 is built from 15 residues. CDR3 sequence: CASSFAGRLNYEQYF. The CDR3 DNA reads TGTGCCAGCAGCTTTGCTGGCAGGCTGAACTACGAGCAGTACTTC.

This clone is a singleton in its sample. CDR3 bases: TGTGCCAGCAATAGGGGGACGGCTTATAATTCACCCCTCCACTTT. This codes for CASNRGTAYNSPLHF. V and J are TRBV27 and TRBJ1-6; TRBD1 is a possible D gene (6 bases). Germline CDR1 and CDR2: MNHEY and SMNVEV (reference sequence). The CDR3 sequence is 15 residues long. The germline V and J ends were trimmed by 7 bases and 4 bases, with 14 bases remaining between them.

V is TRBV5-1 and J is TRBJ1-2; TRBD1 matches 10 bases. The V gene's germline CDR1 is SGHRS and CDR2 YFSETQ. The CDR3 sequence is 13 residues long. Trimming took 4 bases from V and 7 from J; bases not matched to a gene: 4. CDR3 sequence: CASSPGQGGGYTF. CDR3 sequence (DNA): TGCGCCAGCAGCCCAGGACAGGGGGGTGGCTACACCTTC.

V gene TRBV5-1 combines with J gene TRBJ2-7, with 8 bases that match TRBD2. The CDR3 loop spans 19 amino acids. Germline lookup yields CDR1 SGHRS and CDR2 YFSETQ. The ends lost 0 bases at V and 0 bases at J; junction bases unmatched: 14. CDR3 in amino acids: CASSLVIIGGGRSSYEQYF. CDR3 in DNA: TGCGCCAGCAGCTTGGTAATTATCGGGGGGGGCCGAAGCTCCTACGAGCAGTACTTC.

Written as DNA, the CDR3 is TGTGCCAGCAGCTTTAACGGGGGACCTTTATATGGCTACACCTTC. Protein: CASSFNGGPLYGYTF. This chain uses TRBV5-6 with TRBJ1-2; D may be TRBD1 (5 bases). The CDR3 has 15 amino acids. CDR1 and CDR2 from the germline V gene are SGHDT and YYEEEE. Trimming removed 2 bases from V and 5 bases from J, with 16 bases in between.

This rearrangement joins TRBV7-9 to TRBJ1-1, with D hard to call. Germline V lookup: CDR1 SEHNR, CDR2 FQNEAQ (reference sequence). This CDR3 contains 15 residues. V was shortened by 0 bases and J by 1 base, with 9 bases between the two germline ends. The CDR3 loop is CASSLAKSRNTEAFF. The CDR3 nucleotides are TGTGCCAGCAGCTTAGCGAAGTCCAGGAACACTGAAGCTTTCTTT.

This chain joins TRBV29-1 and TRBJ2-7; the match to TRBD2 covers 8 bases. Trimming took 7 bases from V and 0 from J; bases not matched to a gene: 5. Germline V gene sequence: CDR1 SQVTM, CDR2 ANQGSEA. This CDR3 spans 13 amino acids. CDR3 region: CSAGGGSSYEQYF. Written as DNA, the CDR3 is TGCAGCGCGGGAGGGGGGAGCTCCTACGAGCAGTACTTC.

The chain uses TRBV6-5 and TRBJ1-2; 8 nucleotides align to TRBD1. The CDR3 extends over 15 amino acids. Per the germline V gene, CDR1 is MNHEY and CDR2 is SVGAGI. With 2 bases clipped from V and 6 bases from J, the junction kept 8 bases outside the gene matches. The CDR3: CASSYLTQGANGYTF. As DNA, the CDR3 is TGTGCCAGCAGTTACCTCACCCAGGGGGCCAATGGCTACACCTTC.

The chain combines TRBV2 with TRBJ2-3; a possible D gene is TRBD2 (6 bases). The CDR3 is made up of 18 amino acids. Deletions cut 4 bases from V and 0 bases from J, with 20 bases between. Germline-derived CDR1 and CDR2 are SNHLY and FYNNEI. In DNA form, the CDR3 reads TGTGCCAGCAGTGCCCACGGGGGTCCGGCAATTAGCACAGATACGCAGTATTTT. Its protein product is CASSAHGGPAISTDTQYF.

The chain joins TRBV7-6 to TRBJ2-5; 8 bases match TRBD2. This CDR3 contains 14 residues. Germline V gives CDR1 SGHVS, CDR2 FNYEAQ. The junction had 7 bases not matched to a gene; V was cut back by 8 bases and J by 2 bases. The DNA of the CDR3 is TGTGCCAGCCGGGGGCGGGGGGTTCAAGAGACCCAGTACTTC. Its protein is CASRGRGVQETQYF.

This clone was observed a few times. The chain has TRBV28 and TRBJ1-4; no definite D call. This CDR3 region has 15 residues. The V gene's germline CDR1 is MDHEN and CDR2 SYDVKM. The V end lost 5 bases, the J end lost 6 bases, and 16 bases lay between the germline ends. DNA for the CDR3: TGTGCCAGCAGTCTGAACTCAGGAGGCGATGAAAAACTGTTTTTT. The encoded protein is CASSLNSGGDEKLFF.

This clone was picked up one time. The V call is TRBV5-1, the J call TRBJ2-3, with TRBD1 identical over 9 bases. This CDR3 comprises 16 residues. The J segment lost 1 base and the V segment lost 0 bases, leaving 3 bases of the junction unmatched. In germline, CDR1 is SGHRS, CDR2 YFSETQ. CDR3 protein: CASSLGTGGGTDTQYF. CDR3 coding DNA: TGCGCCAGCAGCTTGGGAACAGGGGGCGGCACAGATACGCAGTATTTT.

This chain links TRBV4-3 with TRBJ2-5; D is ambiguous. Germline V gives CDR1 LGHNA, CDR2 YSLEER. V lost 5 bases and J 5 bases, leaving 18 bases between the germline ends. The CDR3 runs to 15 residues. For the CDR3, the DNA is TGCGCCAGCAGCTCCTCGTATTCCGGCGGCGAGACCCAGTACTTC. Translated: CASSSSYSGGETQYF.

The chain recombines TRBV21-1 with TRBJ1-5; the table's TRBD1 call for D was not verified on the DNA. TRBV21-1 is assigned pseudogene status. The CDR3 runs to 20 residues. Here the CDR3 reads CASSKRGQGAIIEVCQPQHF. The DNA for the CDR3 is TGTGCCAGCAGCAAAAGGGGACAGGGGGCTATAATAGAGGTCTGTCAGCCCCAGCATTTT.